The entry below describes one TCR beta chain. What it binds is unknown. Produced via immunoSEQ multiplex PCR; TCRdb's table is partial and in-frame only. The sample shows a few hundred thousand clones, about nine tenths of them seen only once. This entry comes from a study of cytomegalovirus exposure and HLA in healthy donors. V lost 1 base and J 7 bases, leaving 10 bases between the germline ends. This CDR3 is built from 13 residues. Germline V gene data show CDR1 as SGHTA and CDR2 as FQGNSA. Study outcomes and limitations: First-cohort TCR clusters tended to co-occur in the approximately 110 validation repertoires, a later analysis found. The dataset shows that most TCR sequences were rare, while some public TCRs occurred in many donors.

The receptor was derived from a woman aged 18 to 35 in good health and CMV-seronegative. V usage is TRBV7-2 and J usage is TRBJ1-1; D is ambiguous. Sample: PBMCs. The CDR3 DNA is TGTGCCAGCAGCTTAGACTGGGAGGGTGAAGCTTTCTTT. As protein: CASSLDWEGEAFF.